This is a list of T cell receptor beta chains from one sample in a study of human T cells and chemical hapten exposure. TCRdb passed the RACE reads through MiXCR, listing each CDR3 protein once. The table lists 180,000 or so distinct CDR3 sequences, just under 30% of them singletons. The material was whole blood, obtained in connection with sensitization to the hapten diphenylcyclopropenone (DPC). The receptors were gathered from a woman younger than 45 with alopecia areata. Some clones in this sample may be carry-over from other donors' samples. CDR3s include the opening cysteine and the closing phenylalanine or tryptophan. Each record gives: D gene, V gene, J gene, CDR3 protein. A D gene is named only where the DNA matches it firmly.

D: -; V: TRBV7-2; J: TRBJ2-5; CDR3: CASSLVTFPPGAQYF
D: -; V: TRBV20-1; J: TRBJ2-4; CDR3: CSASVSQGNIQYF
D: -; V: TRBV7-9; J: TRBJ2-3; CDR3: CASSPTNGPAPDTQYF
D: -; V: TRBV10-3; J: TRBJ1-2; CDR3: CAIGNSAYGYTF
D: -; V: TRBV13; J: TRBJ1-6; CDR3: CASSATGRGNSPLHF
D: TRBD1; V: TRBV5-1; J: TRBJ1-1; CDR3: CASSSTGVTGMAFF
D: TRBD1; V: TRBV2; J: TRBJ2-4; CDR3: CASSELGQGASF
D: -; V: TRBV19; J: TRBJ2-7; CDR3: CASSIRGPGDYEQYF
D: TRBD1; V: TRBV27; J: TRBJ2-2; CDR3: CASRMTGGGGELFF
D: -; V: TRBV7-8; J: TRBJ1-2; CDR3: CASSLDREGGYTF
D: -; V: TRBV7-9; J: TRBJ1-4; CDR3: CASSLLHEKLFF
D: TRBD2; V: TRBV5-1; J: TRBJ2-3; CDR3: CASRTSGTSTDTQYF
D: TRBD1; V: TRBV18; J: TRBJ2-5; CDR3: CASSERQGETQYF
D: -; V: TRBV10-3; J: TRBJ1-6; CDR3: CAITPTGDYNSPLHF
D: TRBD1; V: TRBV27; J: TRBJ1-2; CDR3: CASSQFGTGFGYTF
D: TRBD2; V: TRBV7-2; J: TRBJ2-1; CDR3: CASSFTSRGRANNEQFF
D: -; V: TRBV10-3; J: TRBJ1-2; CDR3: CAITQRTELDGYTF
D: TRBD1; V: TRBV7-2; J: TRBJ1-1; CDR3: CASSSQGVGTEAFF
D: TRBD2; V: TRBV7-2; J: TRBJ2-5; CDR3: CASSLKGLAGGPSQETQYF
D: TRBD1; V: TRBV27; J: TRBJ2-1; CDR3: CASSLTGQGYNEQFF
D: TRBD1; V: TRBV7-3; J: TRBJ2-4; CDR3: CASSLGGTGGNIQYF
D: -; V: TRBV4-3; J: TRBJ2-1; CDR3: CASSQELRIHEQFF
D: TRBD1; V: TRBV4-3; J: TRBJ1-4; CDR3: CASSQDLGTGTEKLFF
D: TRBD1; V: TRBV29-1; J: TRBJ1-3; CDR3: CSVGVPGQAPSGNTIYF
D: TRBD1; V: TRBV5-5; J: TRBJ2-2; CDR3: CASSLWTGPAGELFF
D: TRBD2; V: TRBV10-3; J: TRBJ2-5; CDR3: CATTGTGTSGETQYF
D: TRBD1; V: TRBV10-3; J: TRBJ1-3; CDR3: CAIRQGSTGNTIYF
D: TRBD1; V: TRBV9; J: TRBJ1-2; CDR3: CASSVGGTGMNYGYTF
D: -; V: TRBV29-1; J: TRBJ2-1; CDR3: CSVDSPGLWDEQFF
D: -; V: TRBV10-3; J: TRBJ2-3; CDR3: CAIRDRRSDTQYF
D: TRBD2; V: TRBV9; J: TRBJ2-1; CDR3: CASSPHLLAGINEQFF
D: -; V: TRBV19; J: TRBJ1-4; CDR3: CASSFPDGNHATNEKLFF